What follows are 30 T cell receptor beta chains derived from one specimen sequenced in a study of graft-versus-host responses after intestinal transplantation. Measured with immunoSEQ multiplex PCR; TCRdb has only the in-frame clones, and not every one. Among tens of thousands of clones listed, around 90% were seen once. No antigen has been identified for these receptors. The sample consisted of unstimulated CD8+ T cells sorted from spleen or lymph node cells, taken before transplant. These receptors all stem from a human donor who was the organ donor for an intestinal transplant.

The J gene is TRBJ1-5, the V gene TRBV7-8; a possible D gene is TRBD1 (5 bases). CDR1 is SGHVS, CDR2 FQNEAQ, per germline. V shed 5 bases and J shed 1 base, with 15 bases lying between them. This CDR3 spans 16 amino acids. The CDR3 loop reads CASSNTEAGSNQPQHF. The CDR3 DNA follows: TGTGCCAGCAGCAACACTGAGGCAGGGAGCAATCAGCCCCAGCATTTT.

The chain couples TRBV2 to TRBJ2-7, with a weak D call TRBD1 (5 bases). The CDR3 has 15 residues. The germline CDR1 and CDR2 sequences are SNHLY and FYNNEI. The V and J ends lost 4 bases and 3 bases respectively, with 16 bases between them. Here the CDR3 DNA reads TGTGCCAGCAGTGGGGATAGACAGCCCCACTACGAGCAGTACGTC. Translation gives CASSGDRQPHYEQYV.

The chain combines TRBV27 with TRBJ2-1; TRBD1 aligns across 7 bases. Germline trimming cut 7 bases from V and 5 bases from J; bases unmatched to any gene: 17. The CDR3 extends over 17 amino acids. Germline CDR1 and CDR2: MNHEY and SMNVEV (reference sequence). The CDR3 sequence is CASTLRTRTGKDNEQFF. The CDR3 DNA is TGTGCCAGCACCCTTAGAACAAGGACAGGAAAGGACAATGAGCAGTTCTTC.

The rearrangement links TRBV29-1 to TRBJ1-2; D is unclear. Germline assignment: CDR1 SQVTM and CDR2 ANQGSEA. With 1 base removed from V and 2 bases from J, the gap between germline ends came to 8 bases. The CDR3 runs to 13 residues. CDR3 coding DNA: TGCAGCGTTGAAGGCGCTTGGAACTATGGCTACACCTTC. Translating it yields CSVEGAWNYGYTF.

The genes are TRBV28 and TRBJ2-1, with D perhaps matching TRBD1 (6 bases). The V gene lost 5 bases and the J gene lost 6 bases, with 20 bases spanning the gap. CDR1 is MDHEN, CDR2 SYDVKM, per germline. This CDR3 has 16 amino acids. CDR3 in DNA: TGTGCCAGCAGTACCGCACAGGGCTCATCAATCAATGAGCAGTTCTTC. This translates into CASSTAQGSSINEQFF.

The gene calls are TRBV4-1 and TRBJ1-5; 9 bases are shared with TRBD1. The CDR3 has 16 amino acids. CDR1 and CDR2 from the germline V gene are MGHRA and YSYEKL. V lost 1 base and J lost 4; bases outside the gene matches: 5. The DNA of the CDR3 is TGCGCCAGCAGCCAAGTTTATGACAGGGGGAATCAGCCCCAGCATTTT. Translated, it gives CASSQVYDRGNQPQHF.

The CDR3 protein is CASSQTGATEAFF. In DNA form, the CDR3 reads TGTGCCAGCAGCCAAACAGGAGCCACTGAAGCTTTCTTT. The V call is TRBV4-2, the J call TRBJ1-1, with D perhaps TRBD1 (5 bases). V was pared by 2 bases and J by 4 bases, with 8 bases between. Germline-derived CDR1 and CDR2 are LGHNA and YNFKEQ. This CDR3 is 13 amino acids long.

The rearrangement joins TRBV27 to TRBJ1-2; perhaps TRBD1 as D (6 bases). The germline V gene has CDR1 MNHEY and CDR2 SMNVEV (reference sequence). Trimming removed 3 bases from V and 9 bases from J, with 20 bases in between. CDR3 length: 15 amino acids. The CDR3 loop is CASSLWAGDVGSYTF. The CDR3 DNA sequence: TGTGCCAGCAGTTTGTGGGCAGGGGATGTAGGAAGCTACACCTTC.

This clone was counted between two and nine times. DNA for the CDR3: TGTGCCAGCAGCTCGAGGACAGGGTGGGCCAATGAGCAGTTCTTC. Its protein is CASSSRTGWANEQFF. The rearrangement links TRBV7-9 to TRBJ2-1, with 8 bases lining up with TRBD1. J was trimmed by 6 bases and V by 4 bases; bases with no gene match: 8. This CDR3 has 15 amino acids. The V gene's germline CDR1 is SEHNR and CDR2 FQNEAQ (reference sequence).

The chain combines TRBV7-6 with TRBJ1-3; TRBD1 matches 10 bases. CDR1 is SGHVS, CDR2 FNYEAQ, per germline. The CDR3 loop spans 16 amino acids. Trimming removed 5 bases from V and 5 bases from J; junction bases left unmatched: 9. CDR3 DNA sequence: TGTGCCAGCAGCAACCCCGGGACAGGGGATAGAAACACCATATATTTT. Amino acid sequence: CASSNPGTGDRNTIYF.

The V call is TRBV6-5, the J call TRBJ2-1; no definite D call. The germline gives CDR1 MNHEY, CDR2 SVGAGI. The CDR3 sequence is 11 residues long. Deletions cut 4 bases from V and 7 bases from J, with 5 bases between. This CDR3 reads CASSSLNEQFF. The CDR3 region has the DNA TGTGCCAGCAGTTCACTTAATGAGCAGTTCTTC.

This clone was detected only once. The CDR3 region is CASSPMTGINQPQHF. As DNA, the CDR3 is TGTGCCAGCAGTCCCATGACAGGGATCAATCAGCCCCAGCATTTT. The V gene is TRBV27, the J gene TRBJ1-5; 7 bases align to TRBD1. The V segment lost 5 bases and the J segment 3 bases; nucleotides outside the gene matches: 7. Germline CDR1 MNHEY, CDR2 SMNVEV (reference sequence). CDR3 length equals 15 residues.

The V gene is TRBV28, the J gene TRBJ2-7, with TRBD1 matching 7 bases. The length of the CDR3 is 16 residues. Germline V gene lookup returns CDR1 MDHEN and CDR2 SYDVKM. Unmatched junction bases numbered 12, after V lost 5 bases and J lost 2 bases. CDR3: CASSTPGTVGPYEQYV. Here the CDR3 DNA reads TGTGCCAGCAGTACCCCCGGGACAGTAGGGCCCTACGAGCAGTACGTC.

The genes are TRBV4-3 and TRBJ2-3; the D gene is possibly TRBD1 (5 bases). V was pared by 1 base and J by 4 bases, with 15 bases between. Per germline, CDR1 LGHNA and CDR2 YSLEER. This CDR3 has 16 residues. CDR3 coding DNA: TGCGCCAGCAGCCAAGTCTCGGCCAGGGTGGCAGATACGCAGTATTTT. Protein product: CASSQVSARVADTQYF.

The V gene is TRBV7-8, the J gene TRBJ1-6, with a possible D match to TRBD1 (6 bases). Per germline, CDR1 SGHVS and CDR2 FQNEAQ. The CDR3 spans 12 residues. Trimming took 6 bases from V and 14 from J, leaving 14 bases between them. The CDR3 loop reads CASRGGRPTLHF. CDR3 sequence (DNA): TGTGCCAGCAGGGGGGGGCGTCCCACCCTCCACTTT.

This chain connects TRBV11-2 to TRBJ1-4; D not resolved. CDR1 is SGHAT, CDR2 FQNNGV, per germline. V lost 4 bases and J 3 bases, leaving 15 bases between the germline ends. CDR3 size: 16 residues. CDR3 amino acids: CASSSPRRQSNEKLFF. CDR3 DNA sequence: TGTGCCAGCAGCTCGCCCCGGAGGCAGTCTAATGAAAAACTGTTTTTT.

CDR3 sequence (DNA): TGTGCCAGCAGCTCCGAACGAGGACAGGGGGATACACCCCTCCACTTT. Its translation: CASSSERGQGDTPLHF. This rearrangement joins TRBV13 to TRBJ1-6; 10 nucleotides match TRBD1. Looked up from germline, CDR1 is PRHDT and CDR2 is FYEKMQ (reference sequence). CDR3 length: 16 amino acids. The junction had 11 bases not matched to a gene; V was cut back by 4 bases and J by 11 bases.

The chain is built from TRBV6-7 and TRBJ2-1; 12 nucleotides line up with TRBD2. TRBV6-7 is annotated as an ORF whose role is uncertain. CDR3 length equals 17 residues. After removal of 5 bases from V and 8 bases from J, the junction contained 13 bases not matched to a gene. The CDR3 DNA sequence: TGTGCCAGCAGTCCCCTCCTGCTAGCGGGGGGGGACCATGAGCAGTTCTTC. It encodes CASSPLLLAGGDHEQFF.

The V call is TRBV5-1, the J call TRBJ1-4; D not certain. From germline, CDR1 is SGHRS and CDR2 YFSETQ. Deletions cut 2 bases from V and 10 bases from J, with 12 bases between. The CDR3 has 13 residues. Here the CDR3 DNA reads TGCGCCAGCAGCTTAAGGCCCTCAGGAAAACTGTTTTTT. Its translation: CASSLRPSGKLFF.

Written as DNA, the CDR3 is TGTGCCAGCAGCCAAGATTCAGGGGGCGCGAACACCGGGGAGCTGTTTTTT. Translation gives CASSQDSGGANTGELFF. The rearrangement links TRBV4-2 to TRBJ2-2, with 8 bases identical to TRBD1. J was trimmed by 0 bases and V by 0 bases; bases with no gene match: 3. This CDR3 region has 17 residues. CDR1 is LGHNA, CDR2 YNFKEQ, per germline.

This rearrangement joins TRBV2 to TRBJ2-3, with TRBD2 matching 11 bases. Germline V gene lookup returns CDR1 SNHLY and CDR2 FYNNEI. The CDR3 has 15 amino acids. J gave up 6 bases and V 3 bases, and 5 bases lay outside the gene matches. CDR3 residues: CASSDMASGGDTQYF. In DNA form, the CDR3 reads TGTGCCAGCAGTGATATGGCTAGCGGGGGGGATACGCAGTATTTT.

This chain connects TRBV4-1 to TRBJ2-5; 12 nucleotides align to TRBD2. The CDR3 totals 16 residues. Germline V gene sequence: CDR1 MGHRA, CDR2 YSYEKL. The V gene end was trimmed by 0 bases and the J gene end by 7 bases; junction bases not matched to a gene: 6. CDR3 DNA sequence: TGCGCCAGCAGCCAAGAGCTAGCGGGGGGGCCAGGGACCCAGTACTTC. Translating gives CASSQELAGGPGTQYF.

The chain uses TRBV6-1 and TRBJ2-7; a weak D match, TRBD1 (7 bases). CDR1 is MNHNS and CDR2 is SASEGT in the germline V gene. V was clipped by 2 bases and J by 7 bases, with 21 bases between them. The CDR3 length is 16 residues. CDR3 amino acids: CASSESTEGAWDEQYV. Here the CDR3 DNA reads TGTGCCAGCAGTGAAAGTACGGAGGGGGCCTGGGATGAGCAGTACGTC.

V and J are TRBV7-8 and TRBJ2-7; tentative D call: TRBD1 (5 bases). V was shortened by 0 bases and J by 0 bases, with 12 bases between the two germline ends. The CDR3 loop spans 16 amino acids. CDR1 SGHVS and CDR2 FQNEAQ come from the germline V gene. CDR3 loop: CASSLAPTDFSYEQYV. The CDR3 coding sequence is TGTGCCAGCAGCTTAGCCCCGACAGATTTCTCCTACGAGCAGTACGTC.

The rearrangement uses TRBV27 and TRBJ2-7; D is unclear. V was pared by 10 bases and J by 0 bases, with 16 bases between. CDR1 is MNHEY, CDR2 SMNVEV, per germline (reference sequence). The CDR3 has 14 residues. The CDR3, as DNA: TGTGCCACCCGAGACACGGAAAGCTCCTACGAGCAGTACGTC. It codes for CATRDTESSYEQYV.

The V and J genes are TRBV7-6 and TRBJ1-1, with D possibly TRBD1 on 5 matching bases. The CDR3 is 15 residues long. Germline V gene sequence: CDR1 SGHVS, CDR2 FNYEAQ. The germline V and J ends were trimmed by 5 bases and 2 bases, with 15 bases remaining between them. CDR3 coding DNA: TGTGCCAGCAGCCAATCGTTAGGGGCCAACACTGAAGCTTTCTTT. Encoded protein: CASSQSLGANTEAFF.

V and J are TRBV5-4 and TRBJ2-1; 10 positions agree with TRBD2. V shed 4 bases, J shed 5 bases, and the junction held 9 bases outside the gene matches. The length of the CDR3 is 16 residues. The germline CDR1 and CDR2 sequences are SGHNT and YYREEE (reference sequence). The CDR3 here is CASSPPAGGFNNEQFF. The CDR3 nucleotides read TGTGCCAGCAGCCCCCCAGCGGGGGGGTTTAACAATGAGCAGTTCTTC.

The chain has TRBV7-8 and TRBJ2-3, with 14 bases identical to TRBD2. The CDR3 is 16 amino acids. The V segment lost 5 bases and the J segment 2 bases; nucleotides outside the gene matches: 3. Germline CDR1 and CDR2: SGHVS and FQNEAQ. The CDR3 loop is CASSATSGGATDTQYF. Here the CDR3 DNA reads TGTGCCAGCAGCGCGACTAGCGGGGGGGCCACAGATACGCAGTATTTT.

The table lists this clone with a count of one. The chain employs TRBV6-5 and TRBJ1-6; 10 bases match TRBD1. J was trimmed by 5 bases and V by 5 bases; bases with no gene match: 0. CDR1 is MNHEY and CDR2 is SVGAGI in the germline V gene. The length of the CDR3 is 14 residues. The CDR3 DNA reads as TGTGCCAGCAGTGGACAGGGGGATAATTCACCCCTCCACTTT. As protein: CASSGQGDNSPLHF.

The V and J genes are TRBV4-3 and TRBJ1-4; 8 positions match TRBD1. Losses at the gene ends were 4 bases for V and 0 bases for J; bases not matched to a gene: 16. Germline V lookup: CDR1 LGHNA, CDR2 YSLEER. This CDR3 is 20 amino acids long. CDR3 amino acids: CASSPGGRRQGKATNEKLFF. The CDR3, as DNA: TGCGCCAGCAGCCCAGGGGGTAGGAGACAGGGGAAAGCAACTAATGAAAAACTGTTTTTT.